This section outlines one T cell receptor (beta chain) sequence together with its context. No cognate antigen has been identified for it. Per-base qualities were not stored, and no clone one base away is much larger. The collaborating institutions used their own protocols to collect whole blood in K2EDTA tubes. For TCRbeta analysis, collaborators shipped samples in one of three forms: frozen whole blood, isolated PBMCs, or DNA extracted from either of those sample types. The source of the sample is a study of blood T cell repertoires in COVID-19 (dated by TCRdb to 2018 to 2021). With respect to the entire study: The collaborator samples originated in the United States, Italy and Spain and spanned the acute and convalescent phases of COVID-19. Deeply sampled blood TCRbeta repertoires from subjects exposed to, actively infected with, or recovered from COVID-19 were included in the dataset. The samples were drawn from two sources: the first 160 participants of the ongoing ImmuneRACE study, and over 950 subjects contributed by 6 global collaborators. The sample metadata nearly always contained a de-identified subject ID, COVID-19 status, age in years and sex. The prospective study material was composed of cDNA or gDNA derived from T cells, B-cell-depleted T cells, or PBMCs. The repertoires were made available in a free public database intended to serve as a resource for research on the immune response to SARS-CoV-2. Where HLA class I and class II types were available, the types were taken from metadata supplied by the sample provider, not from assay-based typing. Overall study outcomes, separate from this receptor: The amount of clinical and demographic metadata varied by source and participant and was provided uncurated.

From the germline V gene, CDR1 is SGHDT and CDR2 is YYEEEE. The CDR3 contains 14 residues, cysteine and phenylalanine counted. Solely the CDR3 DNA is kept, with 42 bases framed from the first base. Compared with germline, V lacks 5 bases and J lacks 4 bases; bases without a gene match: 6. TCRbeta CDR3 regions were amplified from genomic DNA by means of the immunoSEQ Assay, a bias-controlled multiplex PCR. On the study's bioinformatics: Nucleated cell counts per sample were estimated from amplification of reference gene primers within the assay. Sequence reads were collapsed and filtered to measure the absolute abundance of every unique TCRbeta CDR3 rearrangement. For each sample, productive Simpson clonality was calculated as the square root of Simpson's diversity index over productive rearrangements. Entries here come from immuneACCESS through TCRdb and include only in-frame sequences with V and J called. Some clones fail to appear in such tables; in the studies checked, an unresolved V gene covers under half of the shortfall, and the cause of the remainder is unknown. That table gives V, J and clone size, and the DNA gave D and trimming. The table for this sample lists tens of thousands of clones; about four fifths of them were counted only once. The ten largest make up roughly a third of the sample.

The receptor chain draws on TRBV5-6 and TRBJ2-5, and 9 bases in between align with TRBD1. Sequenced: peripheral blood. This receptor was taken from a man older than 75 with acute or convalescent COVID-19. The CDR3 region reads CASRGTGYRETQYF. The nucleotide sequence reads as follows: TGTGCCAGCAGGGGGACAGGGTACCGAGAGACCCAGTACTTC.